These T cell receptor beta chains were read from a single sample in a study of blood T cells in healthy people across ages. TCRdb reanalysed the 5' RACE reads using MiXCR and keeps one entry per CDR3 protein. The sample holds 600,000 or so distinct CDR3 sequences, roughly 30% seen once. The sequencing sample was made of blood. The receptors derive from a woman of 80 years or more in good health. CDR3s include the opening cysteine and the closing phenylalanine or tryptophan. The D gene is left open where the match is weak. Rows may omit the clone size; those that give it use once, few, many or a size class.

V	size	D	J	CDR3	DNA
TRBV12-3/TRBV12-4	many	TRBD1	TRBJ2-1	CASRGQSSYNEQFF	TGTGCCAGCAGGGGACAGAGCTCCTACAATGAGCAGTTCTTC
TRBV28	few	TRBD1	TRBJ1-4	CASSLTGGIEKLFF	TGTGCCAGCAGTTTGACAGGGGGCATTGAAAAACTGTTTTTT
TRBV7-3	many	-	TRBJ2-1	CASSLGGAVYNEQFF	TGTGCCAGCAGCCTAGGGGGAGCAGTCTACAATGAGCAGTTCTTC
TRBV6-2/TRBV6-3	-	TRBD1	TRBJ1-5	CASVLGTGGRGGNQPQHF	TGTGCCAGCGTGCTTGGGACAGGGGGAAGAGGGGGCAATCAGCCCCAGCATTTT
TRBV3-1	many	-	TRBJ2-1	CASSQGIDRYNEQFF	TGTGCCAGCAGCCAGGGTATCGACAGATACAATGAGCAGTTCTTC
TRBV20-1	many	-	TRBJ2-1	CSALDVGVYNEQFF	TGCAGTGCTTTAGATGTGGGGGTTTACAATGAGCAGTTCTTC
TRBV20-1	-	-	TRBJ2-1	CSARFSGAPMDEQFF	TGCAGTGCTAGGTTTAGCGGCGCCCCTATGGATGAGCAGTTCTTC
TRBV7-9	many	TRBD1	TRBJ2-3	CASSGQGFTSTDTQYF	TGTGCCAGCAGCGGACAGGGATTTACTAGCACAGATACGCAGTATTTT
TRBV7-8	once	-	TRBJ1-5	CASSRDANQPQHF	TGTGCCAGCAGCAGGGACGCTAATCAGCCCCAGCATTTT
TRBV29-1	-	-	TRBJ2-6	CSVKTLRGANVLTF	TGCAGCGTTAAGACCCTTCGAGGCGCCAACGTCCTGACTTTC
TRBV5-1	-	-	TRBJ2-1	CASSLLMGGSSYNEQFF	TGCGCCAGCAGCTTGTTAATGGGGGGAAGCTCCTACAATGAGCAGTTCTTC
TRBV7-2	many	-	TRBJ2-1	CASSSSGRRGSYNEQFF	TGTGCCAGCTCCAGCTCCGGGAGACGGGGCTCCTACAATGAGCAGTTCTTC
TRBV20-1	many	-	TRBJ2-7	CSAQRRQGGRLSLAYF	TGCAGTGCTCAGAGGCGCCAGGGGGGTAGGTTGTCCTTAGCGTACTTC
TRBV5-1	many	-	TRBJ2-5	CASSLGLGETQYF	TGCGCCAGCAGCCTTGGACTGGGGGAGACCCAGTACTTC
TRBV20-1	-	-	TRBJ2-3	CSATLLGGGGADTQYF	TGCAGTGCTACACTACTGGGCGGAGGGGGAGCAGATACGCAGTATTTT
TRBV30	-	TRBD2	TRBJ2-3	CAWSGTSGGPDTQYF	TGTGCCTGGAGTGGGACTAGCGGGGGCCCAGATACGCAGTATTTT
TRBV11-3	many	-	TRBJ2-3	CASSPTGFTDTQYF	TGTGCCAGCAGCCCTACCGGGTTCACAGATACGCAGTATTTT
TRBV7-8	many	-	TRBJ1-1	CASSLAPSIGGAFF	TGTGCCAGCAGCTTAGCTCCGAGTATAGGTGGAGCTTTCTTT